This T cell receptor beta chain originates from a study of regulatory T cells in long-lasting Graves disease. According to the study, TCR beta libraries were built with iRepertoire HTBI primers and CDR3-region Arm-PCR. Each CDR3 protein gets one entry after TCRdb re-called the multiplex PCR reads with MiXCR. The data show hundreds of thousands of distinct CDR3 sequences, more than 20% seen once. Time point defined: persistent/refractory GD, antithyroid drugs over 5 years with positive TRAb. The TCR library was prepared using RNA isolated from PBMCs. The peripheral blood volume drawn was around 10 milliliters, and it was collected into EDTA tubes. Notes on this clonotype: Its antigen is as yet unknown.

Whole-study findings and limits: Whereas around 970 public clonotypes were shared by new patients, persistent patients shared more, at 2,741.

Per germline, CDR1 MGHRA and CDR2 YSYEKL. Trimming cost V 2 bases and J 1 base, with 11 bases left between them. The CDR3 covers 15 residues. This sample comprised peripheral blood mononuclear cells (PBMCs), obtained when the disease was refractory, from a patient treated with antithyroid drugs. This receptor was taken from a female donor with Graves disease. The chain is built from TRBV4-1 and TRBJ1-1; maybe TRBD1 (5 bases). CDR3 DNA sequence: TGCGCCAGCAGCCAAATCATCGGACAGAACACTGAAGCTTTCTTT. Translating it yields CASSQIIGQNTEAFF.